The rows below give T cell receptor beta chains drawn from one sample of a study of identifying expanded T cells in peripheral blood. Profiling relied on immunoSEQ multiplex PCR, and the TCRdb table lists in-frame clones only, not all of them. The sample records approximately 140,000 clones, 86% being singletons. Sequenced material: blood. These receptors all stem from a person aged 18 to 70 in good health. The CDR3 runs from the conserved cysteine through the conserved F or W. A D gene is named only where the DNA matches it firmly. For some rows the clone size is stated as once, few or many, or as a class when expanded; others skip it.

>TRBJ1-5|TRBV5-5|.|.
TGTGCCAGCAGCGCTACAGGGCCCCGGCCCCAGCATTTT
CASSATGPRPQHF
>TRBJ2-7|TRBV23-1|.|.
TGCGCCAGCAGTCAGTCCAGGGCTACCTACGAGCAGTACTTC
CASSQSRATYEQYF
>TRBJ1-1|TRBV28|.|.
TGTGCCAGCAGTTTAGTTGGGGGAGCTTTCTTT
CASSLVGGAFF
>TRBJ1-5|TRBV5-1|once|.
TGCGCCAGCAGCTTCACCCTCGGCCAGCCCCAGCATTTT
CASSFTLGQPQHF
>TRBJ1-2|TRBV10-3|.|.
TGTGCCATCAGTGAAAGCGGACTCTATTCAGGGGACTATGGCTACACCTTC
CAISESGLYSGDYGYTF
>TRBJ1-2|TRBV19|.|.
TGTGCCAGTAGTATCGCCGGGGGCTTCAGCTATGGCTACACCTTC
CASSIAGGFSYGYTF
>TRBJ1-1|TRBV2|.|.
TGTGCCAGCAGTGGAGAGTTGAACACTGAAGCTTTCTTT
CASSGELNTEAFF
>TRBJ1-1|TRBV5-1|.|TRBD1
TGCGCCAGTTTTGATGAGGGGGCAGCTGAAGCTTTCTTT
CASFDEGAAEAFF
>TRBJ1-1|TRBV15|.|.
TGTGCCACCAGCAGAGGACAGAGCCATGCGGGAGCTTTCTTT
CATSRGQSHAGAFF
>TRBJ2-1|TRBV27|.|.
TGTGCCAGCAGTTTATTTCCGGCGGGGAGCTCCTACAATGAGCAGTTCTTC
CASSLFPAGSSYNEQFF
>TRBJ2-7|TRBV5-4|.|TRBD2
TGTGCCAGCAACCTGGACGGACCGGGACTAGCCTCCTACGAGCAGTACTTC
CASNLDGPGLASYEQYF
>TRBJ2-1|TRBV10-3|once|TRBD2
TGTGCCATCAGTGAGAACCCGGGACTAGCAACTAAGGGCTCCTACAATGAGCAGTTCTTC
CAISENPGLATKGSYNEQFF
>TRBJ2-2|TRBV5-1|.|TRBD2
TGCGCCAGCAGCTTGGTTGGGGCTAGCGGGAGTCTGGGCACCGGGGAGCTGTTTTTT
CASSLVGASGSLGTGELFF
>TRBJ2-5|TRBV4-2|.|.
TGTGCCAGCAGCGAAACTAGCGGGACAGGGGAGACCCAGTACTTC
CASSETSGTGETQYF
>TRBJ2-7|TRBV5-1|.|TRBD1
TGCGCCAGCAGCACCGGACAGGGACATTGGCGGGAGCAGTACTTC
CASSTGQGHWREQYF
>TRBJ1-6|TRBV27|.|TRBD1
TGTGCCAGCAGTCCACGACAGGGCTATAATTCACCCCTCCACTTT
CASSPRQGYNSPLHF
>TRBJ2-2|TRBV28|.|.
TGTGCCAGCAGTCTCTTAGGACACCGCACCGGGGAGCTGTTTTTT
CASSLLGHRTGELFF
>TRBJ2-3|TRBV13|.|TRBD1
TGTGCCAGCAGCTCCTGGGACAGGGGGCGATCTTTGCAGTATTTT
CASSSWDRGRSLQYF
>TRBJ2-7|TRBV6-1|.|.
TGTGCCAGCAGTTTACAGGGCCACGAGCAGTACTTC
CASSLQGHEQYF
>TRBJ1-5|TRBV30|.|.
TGTGCCTGGAGTGTACCAGGGATTGTGGGCAATCAGCCCCAGCATTTT
CAWSVPGIVGNQPQHF
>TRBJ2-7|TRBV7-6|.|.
TGTGCCAGCAGCTTAGGTCCGGGAGAAGTATACGAGCAGTACTTC
CASSLGPGEVYEQYF
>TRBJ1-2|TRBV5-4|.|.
TGTGCCAGCAGCCTGGGGGGTAGGGCGGATGGCTACACCTTC
CASSLGGRADGYTF
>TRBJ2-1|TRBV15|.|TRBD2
TGTGCCACCAGCAGAGATCCGGGAGGGGCAACCAATGAGCAGTTCTTC
CATSRDPGGATNEQFF
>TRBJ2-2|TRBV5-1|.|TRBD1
TGCGCCAGCAGTCCGGGACAGGGCTACACCGGGGAGCTGTTTTTT
CASSPGQGYTGELFF
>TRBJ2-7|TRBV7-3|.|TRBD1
TGTGCCAGCAGCCCAGAGGGACAGGGTTGGTACGAGCAGTACTTC
CASSPEGQGWYEQYF
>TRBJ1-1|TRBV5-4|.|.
TGTGCCAGCAGCTTGGATACGGGGGCGGCCCAGAACACTGAAGCTTTCTTT
CASSLDTGAAQNTEAFF
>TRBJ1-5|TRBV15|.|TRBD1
TGTGCCACCAGCAGGGTCAGGGGGGGAAATCAGCCCCAGCATTTT
CATSRVRGGNQPQHF
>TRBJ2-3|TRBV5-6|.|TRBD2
TGTGCCAGCAGCTTGTTAGCTAGCGGGGGGGCTAAAGATACGCAGTATTTT
CASSLLASGGAKDTQYF
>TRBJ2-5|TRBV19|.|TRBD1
TGTGCCAGTAGTCGAGGACAGGGCGCCTCCGGGGAGACCCAGTACTTC
CASSRGQGASGETQYF
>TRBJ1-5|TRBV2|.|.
TGTGCCAGCAGTGTCAGAGGGAGGAATCAGCCCCAGCATTTT
CASSVRGRNQPQHF
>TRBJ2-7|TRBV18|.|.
TGTGCCAGCTCACTATCAGGGTTAGTGGGATACGAGCAGTACTTC
CASSLSGLVGYEQYF
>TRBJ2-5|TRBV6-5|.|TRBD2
TGTGCCAGCAGTTACTCGGGCGGGGGAGAGACCCAGTACTTC
CASSYSGGGETQYF
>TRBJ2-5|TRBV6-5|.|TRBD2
TGTGCCAGCAGTTACCGCGGGGGGCCTGGGGAGACCCAGTACTTC
CASSYRGGPGETQYF
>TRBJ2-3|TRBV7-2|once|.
TGTGCCAGCAGCTTAGCCCTATGGACTAGCACAGATACGCAGTATTTT
CASSLALWTSTDTQYF
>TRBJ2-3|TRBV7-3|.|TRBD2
TGTGCCAGCAGCCTCCTCGGGACTAGCGGTTATAGCACAGATACGCAGTATTTT
CASSLLGTSGYSTDTQYF
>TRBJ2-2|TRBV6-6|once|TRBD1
TGTGCCAGTGGGACAGCGAACACCGGGGAGCTGTTTTTT
CASGTANTGELFF
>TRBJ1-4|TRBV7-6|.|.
TGTGCCAGCAGCTCCCGGGGAGCAACTAATGAAAAACTGTTTTTT
CASSSRGATNEKLFF
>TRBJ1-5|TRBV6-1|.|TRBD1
TGTGCCAGCAGTCAAACAGGGGGTTCAGATCAGCCCCAGCATTTT
CASSQTGGSDQPQHF
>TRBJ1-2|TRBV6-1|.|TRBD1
TGTGCCAGCAGTGAAATTCCAGGGGGCATCTATGGCTACACCTTC
CASSEIPGGIYGYTF
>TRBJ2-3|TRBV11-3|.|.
TGTGCCAGCAGCCTTAGCGCAGATACGCAGTATTTT
CASSLSADTQYF
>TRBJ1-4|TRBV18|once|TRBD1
TGTGCCAGCTCACTCCCCGGGACAGGGTCTGAAAAACTGTTTTTT
CASSLPGTGSEKLFF
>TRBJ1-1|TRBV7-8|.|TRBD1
TGTGCCAGCAGCGCCACCAGGGGGTTGAACACTGAAGCTTTCTTT
CASSATRGLNTEAFF